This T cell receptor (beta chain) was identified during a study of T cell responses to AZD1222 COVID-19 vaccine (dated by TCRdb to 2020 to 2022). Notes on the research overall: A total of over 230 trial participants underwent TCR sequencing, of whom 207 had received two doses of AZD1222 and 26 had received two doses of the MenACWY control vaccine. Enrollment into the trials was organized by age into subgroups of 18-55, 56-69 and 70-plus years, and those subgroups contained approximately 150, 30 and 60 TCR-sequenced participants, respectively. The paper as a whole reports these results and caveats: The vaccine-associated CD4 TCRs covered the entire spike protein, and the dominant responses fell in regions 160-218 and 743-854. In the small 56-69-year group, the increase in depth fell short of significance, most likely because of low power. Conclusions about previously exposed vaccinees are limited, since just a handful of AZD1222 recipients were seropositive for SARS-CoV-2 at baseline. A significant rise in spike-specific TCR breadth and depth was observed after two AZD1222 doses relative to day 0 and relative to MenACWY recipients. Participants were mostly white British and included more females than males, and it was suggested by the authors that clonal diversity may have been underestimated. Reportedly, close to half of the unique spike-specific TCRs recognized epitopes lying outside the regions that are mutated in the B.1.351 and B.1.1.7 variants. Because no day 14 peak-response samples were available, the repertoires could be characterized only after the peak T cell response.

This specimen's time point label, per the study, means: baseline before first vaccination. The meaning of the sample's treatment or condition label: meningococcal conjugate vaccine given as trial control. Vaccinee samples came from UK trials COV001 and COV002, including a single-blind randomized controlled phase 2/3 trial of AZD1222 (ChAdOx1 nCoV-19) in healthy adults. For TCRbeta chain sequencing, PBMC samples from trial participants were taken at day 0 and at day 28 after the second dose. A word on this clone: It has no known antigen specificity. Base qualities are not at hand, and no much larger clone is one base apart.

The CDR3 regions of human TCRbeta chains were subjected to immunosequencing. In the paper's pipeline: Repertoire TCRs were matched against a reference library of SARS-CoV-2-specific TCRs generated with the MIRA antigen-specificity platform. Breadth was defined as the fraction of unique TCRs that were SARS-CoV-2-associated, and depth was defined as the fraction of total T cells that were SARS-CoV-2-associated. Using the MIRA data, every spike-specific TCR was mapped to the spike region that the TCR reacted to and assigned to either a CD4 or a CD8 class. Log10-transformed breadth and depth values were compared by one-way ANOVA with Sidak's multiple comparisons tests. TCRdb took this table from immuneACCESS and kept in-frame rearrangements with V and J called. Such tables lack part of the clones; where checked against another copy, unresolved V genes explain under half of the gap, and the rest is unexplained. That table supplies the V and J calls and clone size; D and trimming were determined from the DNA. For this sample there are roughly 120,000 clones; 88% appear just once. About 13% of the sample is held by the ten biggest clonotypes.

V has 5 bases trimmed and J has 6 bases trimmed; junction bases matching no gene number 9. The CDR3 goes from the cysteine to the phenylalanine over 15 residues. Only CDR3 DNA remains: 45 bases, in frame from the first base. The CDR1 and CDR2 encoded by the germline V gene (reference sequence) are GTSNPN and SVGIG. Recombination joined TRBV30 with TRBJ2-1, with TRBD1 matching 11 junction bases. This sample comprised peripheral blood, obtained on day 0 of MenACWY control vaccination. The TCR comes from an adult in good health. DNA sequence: TGTGCCTGGGATTTCTCCGGGACAGGGGGCAATGAGCAGTTCTTC. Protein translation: CAWDFSGTGGNEQFF.